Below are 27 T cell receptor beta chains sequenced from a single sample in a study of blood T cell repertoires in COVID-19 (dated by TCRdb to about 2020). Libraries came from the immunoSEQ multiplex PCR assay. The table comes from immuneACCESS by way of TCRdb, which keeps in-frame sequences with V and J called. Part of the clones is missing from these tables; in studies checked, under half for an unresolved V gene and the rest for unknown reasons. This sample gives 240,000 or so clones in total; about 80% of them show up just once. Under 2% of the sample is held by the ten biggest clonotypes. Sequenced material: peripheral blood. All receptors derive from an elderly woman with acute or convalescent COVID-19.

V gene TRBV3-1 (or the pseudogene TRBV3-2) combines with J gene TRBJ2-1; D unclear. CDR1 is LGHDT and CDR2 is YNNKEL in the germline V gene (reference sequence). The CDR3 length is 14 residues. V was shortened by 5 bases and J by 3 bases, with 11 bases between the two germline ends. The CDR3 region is CASSDQRGYNEQFF. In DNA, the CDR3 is TGTGCCAGCAGCGATCAAAGAGGCTACAATGAGCAGTTCTTC.

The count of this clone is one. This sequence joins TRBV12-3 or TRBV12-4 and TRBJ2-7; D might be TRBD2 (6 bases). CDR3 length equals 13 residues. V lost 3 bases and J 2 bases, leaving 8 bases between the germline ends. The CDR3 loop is CASSFGGTYEQYF. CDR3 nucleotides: TGTGCCAGCAGTTTCGGCGGGACCTACGAGCAGTACTTC.

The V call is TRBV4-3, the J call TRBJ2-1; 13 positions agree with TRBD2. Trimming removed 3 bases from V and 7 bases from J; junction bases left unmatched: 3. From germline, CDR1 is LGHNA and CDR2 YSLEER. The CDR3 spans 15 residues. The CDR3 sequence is CASSHQLAGGNEQFF. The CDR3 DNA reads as TGCGCCAGCAGCCATCAACTAGCGGGGGGGAATGAGCAGTTCTTC.

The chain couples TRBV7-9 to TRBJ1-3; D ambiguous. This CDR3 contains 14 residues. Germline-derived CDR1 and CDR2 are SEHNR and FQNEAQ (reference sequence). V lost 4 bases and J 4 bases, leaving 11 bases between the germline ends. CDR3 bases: TGTGCCAGCAGCTCGGAGGAAAGGGGAAACACCATATATTTT. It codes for CASSSEERGNTIYF.

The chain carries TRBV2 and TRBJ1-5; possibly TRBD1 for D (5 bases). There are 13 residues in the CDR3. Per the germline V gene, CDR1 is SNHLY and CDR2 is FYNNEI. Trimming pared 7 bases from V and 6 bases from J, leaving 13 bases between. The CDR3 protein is CASTAGGGQPQHF. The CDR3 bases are TGTGCCAGCACCGCCGGGGGAGGTCAGCCCCAGCATTTT.

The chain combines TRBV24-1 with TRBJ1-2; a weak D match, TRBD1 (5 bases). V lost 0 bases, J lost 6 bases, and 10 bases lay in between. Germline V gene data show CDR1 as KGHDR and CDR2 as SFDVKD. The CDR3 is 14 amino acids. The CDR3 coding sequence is TGTGCCACCAGTGATTTGAGGGGTCTGGATGGCTACACCTTC. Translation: CATSDLRGLDGYTF.

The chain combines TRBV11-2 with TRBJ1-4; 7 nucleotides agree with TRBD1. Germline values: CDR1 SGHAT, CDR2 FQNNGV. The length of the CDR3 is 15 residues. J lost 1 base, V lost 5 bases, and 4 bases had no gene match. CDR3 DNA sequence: TGTGCCAGCAGCCCTAGACAGGGAACTAATGAAAAACTGTTTTTT. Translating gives CASSPRQGTNEKLFF.

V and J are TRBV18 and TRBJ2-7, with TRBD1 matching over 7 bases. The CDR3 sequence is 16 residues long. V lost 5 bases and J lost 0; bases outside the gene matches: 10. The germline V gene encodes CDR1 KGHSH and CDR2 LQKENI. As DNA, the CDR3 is TGTGCCAGCTCATTCTCATCGACAGGGAGCTCCTACGAGCAGTACTTC. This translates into CASSFSSTGSSYEQYF.

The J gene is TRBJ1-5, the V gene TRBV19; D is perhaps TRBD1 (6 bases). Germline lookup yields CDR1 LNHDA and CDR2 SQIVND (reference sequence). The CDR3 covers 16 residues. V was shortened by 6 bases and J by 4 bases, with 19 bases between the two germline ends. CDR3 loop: CASRDGGQGGNQPQHF. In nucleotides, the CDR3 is TGTGCCAGTAGAGATGGGGGCCAGGGAGGGAATCAGCCCCAGCATTTT.

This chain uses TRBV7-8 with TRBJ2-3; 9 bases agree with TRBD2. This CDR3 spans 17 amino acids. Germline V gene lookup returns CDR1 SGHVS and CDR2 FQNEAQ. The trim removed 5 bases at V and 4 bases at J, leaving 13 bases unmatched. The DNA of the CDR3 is TGTGCCAGCAGCCTGGTGGGGCGGGGGGGCTCGGCAGATACGCAGTATTTT. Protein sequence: CASSLVGRGGSADTQYF.

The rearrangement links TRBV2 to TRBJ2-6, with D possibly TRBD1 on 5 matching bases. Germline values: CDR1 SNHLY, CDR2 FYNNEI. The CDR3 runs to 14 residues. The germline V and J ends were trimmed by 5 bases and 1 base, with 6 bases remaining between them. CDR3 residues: CASSQGSGANVLTF. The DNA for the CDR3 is TGTGCCAGCAGTCAGGGATCTGGGGCCAACGTCCTGACTTTC.

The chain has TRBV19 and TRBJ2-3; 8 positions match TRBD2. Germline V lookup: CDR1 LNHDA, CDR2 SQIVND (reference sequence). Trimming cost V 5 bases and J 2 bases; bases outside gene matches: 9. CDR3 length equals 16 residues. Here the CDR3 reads CASSPGAGVNTDTQYF. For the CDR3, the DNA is TGTGCCAGTAGTCCCGGAGCGGGGGTAAACACAGATACGCAGTATTTT.

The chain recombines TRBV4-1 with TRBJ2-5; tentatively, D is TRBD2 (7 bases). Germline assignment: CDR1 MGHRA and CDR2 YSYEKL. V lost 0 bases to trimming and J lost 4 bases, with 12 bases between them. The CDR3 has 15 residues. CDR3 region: CASSQERGALETQYF. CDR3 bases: TGCGCCAGCAGCCAAGAACGGGGGGCTTTAGAGACCCAGTACTTC.

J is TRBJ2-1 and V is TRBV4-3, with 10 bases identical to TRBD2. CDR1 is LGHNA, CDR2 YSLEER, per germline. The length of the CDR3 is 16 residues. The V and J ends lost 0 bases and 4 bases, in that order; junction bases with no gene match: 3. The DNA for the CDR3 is TGCGCCAGCAGCCAAGATCGAGCGGGGGGGTACAATGAGCAGTTCTTC. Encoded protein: CASSQDRAGGYNEQFF.

The CDR3 sequence: CASSSRLAGSYNEQFF. CDR3 bases: TGTGCCAGCAGTTCGCGACTAGCGGGCTCCTACAATGAGCAGTTCTTC. The J gene is TRBJ2-1, the V gene TRBV6-2 or TRBV6-3; 10 bases are a match to TRBD2. CDR3 length: 16 residues. V lost 4 bases and J lost 0; bases outside the gene matches: 3. Germline lookup yields CDR1 MNHEY and CDR2 SVGEGT.

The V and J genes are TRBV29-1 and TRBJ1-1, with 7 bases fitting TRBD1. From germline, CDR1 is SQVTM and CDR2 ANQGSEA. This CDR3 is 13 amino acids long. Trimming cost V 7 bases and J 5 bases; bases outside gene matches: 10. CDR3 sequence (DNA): TGCAGCGCCAACAGGGGAAGAGGGACTGAAGCTTTCTTT. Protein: CSANRGRGTEAFF. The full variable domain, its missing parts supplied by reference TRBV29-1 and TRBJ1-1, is SAVISQKPSRDICQRGTSLTIQCQVDSQVTMMFWYRQQPGQSLTLIATANQGSEATYESGFVIDKFPISRPNLTFSTLTVSNMSPEDSSIYLCSANRGRGTEAFFGQGTRLTVV.

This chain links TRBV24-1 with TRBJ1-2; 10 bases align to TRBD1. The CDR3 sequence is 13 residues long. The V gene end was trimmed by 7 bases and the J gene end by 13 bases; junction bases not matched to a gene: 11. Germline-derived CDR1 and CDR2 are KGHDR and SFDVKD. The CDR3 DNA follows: TGTGCCACCAGCCCGGGACAGGGGAAGAAGCGCACCTTC. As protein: CATSPGQGKKRTF.

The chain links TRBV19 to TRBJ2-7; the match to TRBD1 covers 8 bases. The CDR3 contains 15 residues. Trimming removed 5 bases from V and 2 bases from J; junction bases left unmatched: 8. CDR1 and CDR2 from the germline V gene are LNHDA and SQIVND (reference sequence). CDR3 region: CASSAGTGLPYEQYF. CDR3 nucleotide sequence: TGTGCCAGTAGTGCAGGGACAGGACTACCCTACGAGCAGTACTTC.

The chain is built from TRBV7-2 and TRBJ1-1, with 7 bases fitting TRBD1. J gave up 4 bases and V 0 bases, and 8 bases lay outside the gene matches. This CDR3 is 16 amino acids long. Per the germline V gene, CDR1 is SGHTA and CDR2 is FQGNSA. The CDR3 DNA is TGTGCCAGCAGCTTAGCACCGGGACAGTTACTCACTGAAGCTTTCTTT. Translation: CASSLAPGQLLTEAFF.

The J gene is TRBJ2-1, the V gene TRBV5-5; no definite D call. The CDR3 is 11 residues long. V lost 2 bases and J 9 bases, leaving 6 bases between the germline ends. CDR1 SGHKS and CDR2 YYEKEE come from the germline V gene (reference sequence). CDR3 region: CASSFRSEQFF. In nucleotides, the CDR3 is TGTGCCAGCAGCTTCCGTTCTGAGCAGTTCTTC.

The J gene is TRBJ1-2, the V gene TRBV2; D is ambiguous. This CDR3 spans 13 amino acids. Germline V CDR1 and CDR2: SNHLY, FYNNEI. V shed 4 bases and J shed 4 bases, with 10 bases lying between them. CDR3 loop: CASSAKRSYGYTF. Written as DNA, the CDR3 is TGTGCCAGCAGTGCGAAAAGGAGCTATGGCTACACCTTC. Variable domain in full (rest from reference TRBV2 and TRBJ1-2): EPEVTQTPSHQVTQMGQEVILRCVPISNHLYFYWYRQILGQKVEFLVSFYNNEISEKSEIFDDQFSVERPDGSNFTLKIRSTKLEDSAMYFCASSAKRSYGYTFGSGTRLTVV.

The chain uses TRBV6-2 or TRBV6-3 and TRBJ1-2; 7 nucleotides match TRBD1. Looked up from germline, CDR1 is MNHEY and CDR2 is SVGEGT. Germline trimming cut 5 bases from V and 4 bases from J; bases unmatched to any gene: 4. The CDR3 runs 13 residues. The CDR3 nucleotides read TGTGCCAGCAGTCTGGGACAGCGCTATGGCTACACCTTC. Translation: CASSLGQRYGYTF.

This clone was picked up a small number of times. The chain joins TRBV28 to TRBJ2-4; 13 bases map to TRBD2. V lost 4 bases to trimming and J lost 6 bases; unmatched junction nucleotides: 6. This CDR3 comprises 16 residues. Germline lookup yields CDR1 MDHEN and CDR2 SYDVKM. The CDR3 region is CASSSGLAGDSNIQYF. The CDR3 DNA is TGTGCCAGCAGTTCCGGACTAGCGGGGGATTCAAACATTCAGTACTTC.

The DNA for the CDR3 is TGTGCCAGCAGTGATACTTTGACAGATACGCAGTATTTT. Its protein product is CASSDTLTDTQYF. The chain links TRBV25-1 to TRBJ2-3; D is ambiguous. There are 13 residues in the CDR3. Germline CDR1 and CDR2: MGHDK and SYGVNS. V was clipped by 3 bases and J by 3 bases, with 7 bases between them. The whole variable domain, remainder taken from reference TRBV25-1 and TRBJ2-3, is EADIYQTPRYLVIGTGKKITLECSQTMGHDKMYWYQQDPGMELHLIHYSYGVNSTEKGDLSSESTVSRIRTEHFPLTLESARPSHTSQYLCASSDTLTDTQYFGPGTRLTVL.

The CDR3 sequence is CASSLAGLDIQYF. DNA for the CDR3: TGTGCCAGCAGCTTGGCCGGGTTGGACATTCAGTACTTC. The chain carries TRBV5-8 and TRBJ2-4; no clear D gene. This CDR3 has 13 residues. V was cut by 0 bases and J by 8 bases, with 9 bases left in between. Germline CDR1 SGHTS, CDR2 YDEGEE.

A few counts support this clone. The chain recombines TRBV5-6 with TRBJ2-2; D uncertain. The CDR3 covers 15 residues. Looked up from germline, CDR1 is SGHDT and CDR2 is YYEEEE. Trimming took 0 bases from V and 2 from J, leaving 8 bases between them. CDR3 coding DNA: TGTGCCAGCAGCTTGGTCCTCAGAAACACCGGGGAGCTGTTTTTT. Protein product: CASSLVLRNTGELFF.

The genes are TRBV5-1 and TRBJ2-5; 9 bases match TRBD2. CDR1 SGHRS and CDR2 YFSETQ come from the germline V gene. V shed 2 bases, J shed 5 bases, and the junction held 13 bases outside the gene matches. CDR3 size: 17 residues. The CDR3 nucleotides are TGCGCCAGCAGCTTAACCGACGTAGCGGGGGCTGGGGAGACCCAGTACTTC. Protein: CASSLTDVAGAGETQYF.